Each of the 30 T cell receptor beta chains below was sequenced from the same sample in a study of blood T cells in healthy people across ages. Through a sample-barcoded 5' primer and a J-beta primer mix, a second PCR was run for roughly 6 to 11 cycles. TCRdb reprocessed the 5' RACE reads via MiXCR and lists one record per CDR3 protein. The data show 1.5 million to 2 million distinct CDR3 sequences, roughly two fifths seen once. Sequencing input: blood. Receptor source: a human donor in good health.

The V and J genes are TRBV29-1 and TRBJ2-2, with D perhaps assigned TRBD1 or TRBD2 (6 bases each). The V end lost 0 bases, the J end lost 1 base, and 12 bases lay between the germline ends. CDR3 length: 16 residues. Germline assignment: CDR1 SQVTM and CDR2 ANQGSEA. The CDR3 coding sequence is TGCAGCGTTGAAGATAGGGGGGATGGGAACACCGGGGAGCTGTTTTTT. Protein sequence: CSVEDRGDGNTGELFF.

This clonotype occurred a few times. The rearrangement links TRBV9 to TRBJ2-5; D call uncertain. Germline values: CDR1 SGDLS, CDR2 YYNGEE. The CDR3 covers 14 residues. Trimming took off 2 bases at V and 4 bases at J, with 12 bases between the two ends. Here the CDR3 reads CASSVDLGIETQYF. The CDR3 DNA follows: TGTGCCAGCAGCGTGGATCTAGGGATAGAGACCCAGTACTTC.

The V gene is TRBV4-3, the J gene TRBJ2-3, with D tentatively TRBD2 (5 bases). The ends were cut back, 1 base at V and 5 bases at J, with 16 bases in the middle. Germline lookup yields CDR1 LGHNA and CDR2 YSLEER. This CDR3 has 16 residues. CDR3 in DNA: TGCGCCAGCAGCCAAGGAGTAGGTAGCGTGGAAGATACGCAGTATTTT. It specifies CASSQGVGSVEDTQYF.

This clonotype appeared a few times. The DNA for the CDR3 is TGCGCCAGCAGCCATCCCCGGGACAGGGGATTAAATCAGCCCCAGCATTTT. This translates into CASSHPRDRGLNQPQHF. The chain carries TRBV4-1 and TRBJ1-5; 10 bases match TRBD1. From germline, CDR1 is MGHRA and CDR2 YSYEKL. J gave up 4 bases and V 3 bases, and 9 bases lay outside the gene matches. The CDR3 is 17 amino acids.

V gene TRBV4-2 combines with J gene TRBJ1-2; no clear D gene. V shed 3 bases and J shed 2 bases, with 13 bases lying between them. This CDR3 spans 15 amino acids. Germline V gene lookup returns CDR1 LGHNA and CDR2 YNFKEQ. This CDR3 is CASSQDQGWNYGYTF. In DNA, the CDR3 is TGTGCCAGCAGCCAGGACCAAGGATGGAACTATGGCTACACCTTC.

J is TRBJ2-1 and V is TRBV20-1; TRBD2 matches 7 bases. This CDR3 comprises 14 residues. Germline assignment: CDR1 DFQATT and CDR2 SNEGSKA (reference sequence). With 6 bases clipped from V and 7 bases from J, the junction kept 12 bases outside the gene matches. The CDR3, as DNA: TGCAGTGCAACTAGCGTCTCGTCTCGTAATGAGCAGTTCTTC. Its protein is CSATSVSSRNEQFF.

This chain links TRBV9 with TRBJ2-7; D perhaps matches TRBD1 (6 bases). The ends were cut back, 0 bases at V and 5 bases at J, with 15 bases in the middle. Germline CDR1 SGDLS, CDR2 YYNGEE. The CDR3 has 15 residues. Written as DNA, the CDR3 is TGTGCCAGCAGCGTAGGGTGGGGGCTGGTGGACGAGCAGTACTTC. Amino acid sequence: CASSVGWGLVDEQYF.

The rearrangement uses TRBV20-1 and TRBJ2-3; D is unresolved. CDR3 length equals 13 residues. With 0 bases removed from V and 4 bases from J, the gap between germline ends came to 8 bases. Germline CDR1 is DFQATT and CDR2 is SNEGSKA (reference sequence). The CDR3 spells CSAREFTADTQYF. Written as DNA, the CDR3 is TGCAGTGCTAGAGAGTTTACGGCAGATACGCAGTATTTT.

V is TRBV5-1 and J is TRBJ2-6; D possibly corresponds to TRBD2 (5 bases). V lost 4 bases and J 4 bases, leaving 18 bases between the germline ends. Germline loops: CDR1 SGHRS, CDR2 YFSETQ. This CDR3 contains 17 residues. CDR3 sequence: CASSDRRPPGGANVLTF. The CDR3 DNA is TGCGCCAGCAGCGATCGCCGACCCCCGGGGGGGGCCAACGTCCTGACTTTC.

This rearrangement joins TRBV4-2 to TRBJ2-7; perhaps D is TRBD1 or TRBD2 (5 bases each). Between the trimmed V and J ends, which lost 4 bases and 3 bases, there was a span of 13 bases. The CDR3 has 14 amino acids. Germline V gene sequence: CDR1 LGHNA, CDR2 YNFKEQ. DNA of the CDR3: TGTGCCAGCAGCCGTGAGGGGATCGACTACGAGCAGTACTTC. Translating it yields CASSREGIDYEQYF.

The chain joins TRBV5-5 to TRBJ1-4, with 7 bases aligning to TRBD1. Trimming cost V 1 base and J 8 bases; bases outside gene matches: 5. The CDR3 sequence is 14 residues long. The germline CDR1 and CDR2 sequences are SGHKS and YYEKEE (reference sequence). The CDR3 bases are TGTGCCAGCAGCTTGTTTAGGGACAGCGAAAAACTGTTTTTT. It yields the protein CASSLFRDSEKLFF.

V gene TRBV20-1 combines with J gene TRBJ2-7; the D is unclear. CDR1 and CDR2 (germline): DFQATT, SNEGSKA (reference sequence). V was cut by 0 bases and J by 2 bases, with 8 bases left in between. CDR3 length: 13 amino acids. CDR3 DNA: TGCAGTGCTAGAGATCAGGCCGCCTACGAGCAGTACTTC. This sequence encodes CSARDQAAYEQYF.

The chain recombines TRBV12-3 or TRBV12-4 with TRBJ1-6; D perhaps matches TRBD1 (5 bases). With 6 bases removed from V and 8 bases from J, the gap between germline ends came to 14 bases. CDR3 length: 14 amino acids. DNA of the CDR3: TGTGCCAGCAGGCCCCGGGGGGGGGATTCACCCCTCCACTTT. As protein: CASRPRGGDSPLHF.

V is TRBV10-3 and J is TRBJ2-1, with a possible D match to TRBD2 (6 bases). The CDR3 is 16 amino acids. Looked up from germline, CDR1 is ENHRY and CDR2 is SYGVKD. The V and J ends lost 7 bases and 9 bases respectively, with 25 bases between them. Here the CDR3 DNA reads TGTGCCATCACGGGGAGCGGGCCTCCTGTACCGGGTGAGCAGTTCTTC. Residues: CAITGSGPPVPGEQFF.

This clonotype was observed at least ten times. The chain joins TRBV15 to TRBJ2-5; D is undetermined. The germline CDR1 and CDR2 sequences are LNHNV and YYDKDF (reference sequence). The V end was cut by 5 bases, the J end by 2 bases, with 15 bases between. CDR3 length: 15 amino acids. CDR3 residues: CATSSVMADQETQYF. DNA for the CDR3: TGTGCCACCAGCTCTGTGATGGCAGATCAAGAGACCCAGTACTTC.

The chain is built from TRBV13 and TRBJ1-1; D is unclear. CDR3 length: 11 amino acids. V was pared by 0 bases and J by 10 bases, with 6 bases between. Germline V gene sequence: CDR1 PRHDT, CDR2 FYEKMQ (reference sequence). The chain's CDR3 is CASSLGRPAFF. The CDR3 DNA reads TGTGCCAGCAGCTTAGGGAGGCCAGCTTTCTTT.

DNA for the CDR3: TGTGCCAGCAGCTCTACAGGGCCGGTCTTCAATGAGCAGTTCTTC. Translation: CASSSTGPVFNEQFF. J is TRBJ2-1 and V is TRBV12-3 or TRBV12-4, with a possible D match to TRBD1 (6 bases). V gave up 6 bases and J gave up 6 bases, with 18 bases separating them. The CDR3 has 15 amino acids.

This clonotype came up a few times. The rearrangement joins TRBV20-1 to TRBJ1-4, with no clear D. This CDR3 contains 12 residues. Trimming shortened V by 5 bases and J by 8 bases, and 12 bases separated the two germline ends. Germline lookup yields CDR1 DFQATT and CDR2 SNEGSKA (reference sequence). The CDR3: CSAELLAEKLFF. The DNA for the CDR3 is TGCAGTGCTGAACTCCTCGCCGAAAAACTGTTTTTT.

This clonotype was found a few times. V usage is TRBV5-6 and J usage is TRBJ2-3; D gene unclear. Trimming pared 0 bases from V and 4 bases from J, leaving 6 bases between. CDR3 length: 13 amino acids. CDR1 is SGHDT and CDR2 is YYEEEE in the germline V gene. The CDR3 DNA reads TGTGCCAGCAGCTTGGCCTGGGCAGATACGCAGTATTTT. Protein product: CASSLAWADTQYF.

This chain connects TRBV5-1 to TRBJ2-5; D is unresolved. CDR3 size: 13 residues. CDR1 is SGHRS, CDR2 YFSETQ, per germline. Trimming removed 10 bases from V and 4 bases from J, with 17 bases in between. DNA of the CDR3: TGCGCCGGAAGACCAGTGGGCGGAGAGACCCAGTACTTC. Its translation: CAGRPVGGETQYF.

The chain links TRBV4-3 to TRBJ2-7; tentatively, D is TRBD1 or TRBD2 (5 bases each). Germline V gene sequence: CDR1 LGHNA, CDR2 YSLEER. The length of the CDR3 is 19 residues. Deletions cut 0 bases from V and 5 bases from J, with 26 bases between. Written as DNA, the CDR3 is TGCGCCAGCAGCCAAGAGGTGCGAAGGGGCCGGGATGGTCTTCACGAGCAGTACTTC. It encodes CASSQEVRRGRDGLHEQYF.

The gene calls are TRBV7-2 and TRBJ2-1, with 10 bases fitting TRBD2. The germline gives CDR1 SGHTA, CDR2 FQGNSA. V shed 8 bases and J 8 bases; nucleotides not matched to a gene: 6. The CDR3 loop spans 13 amino acids. The CDR3 protein is CASQLAGVYEQFF. Written as DNA, the CDR3 is TGTGCCAGCCAGCTAGCGGGGGTCTATGAGCAGTTCTTC.

This clonotype was seen more than once but under ten times. V usage is TRBV12-3 or TRBV12-4 and J usage is TRBJ2-7; D gene uncertain. Trimming stripped 3 bases from V and 0 bases from J, with 9 bases between. This CDR3 has 14 amino acids. For the CDR3, the DNA is TGTGCCAGCAGTTTCAAGCGAGACTCCTACGAGCAGTACTTC. Protein sequence: CASSFKRDSYEQYF.

This clonotype was seen a few times. The V and J genes are TRBV27 and TRBJ2-7; weak D call: TRBD1 (5 bases). Germline V CDR1 and CDR2: MNHEY, SMNVEV (reference sequence). Trimming removed 4 bases at V and 6 bases at J, with 13 bases between. This CDR3 contains 13 residues. The CDR3 DNA sequence: TGTGCCAGCAGTTGGGGTGGTGGGGCCGAGCAGTACTTC. Protein product: CASSWGGGAEQYF.

This clonotype showed up just a few times. This chain uses TRBV6-5 with TRBJ2-7; either TRBD1 or TRBD2 may supply D (6 bases each). CDR3 length: 15 residues. V dropped 2 bases and J dropped 6 bases, with 17 bases sitting between them. Germline V gene data show CDR1 as MNHEY and CDR2 as SVGAGI. This CDR3 reads CASSYGGPTPLEQYF. The DNA of the CDR3 is TGTGCCAGCAGTTACGGGGGGCCTACCCCTCTCGAGCAGTACTTC.

The V and J genes are TRBV20-1 and TRBJ2-4; TRBD2 agrees at 8 bases. Germline trimming cut 3 bases from V and 13 bases from J; bases unmatched to any gene: 11. The CDR3 totals 13 residues. From germline, CDR1 is DFQATT and CDR2 SNEGSKA (reference sequence). The CDR3 nucleotides are TGCAGTGCTAGGCGGGGGGATTACAATGAGCAGTACTTC. This gives the protein CSARRGDYNEQYF.

This clonotype has a handful of counts. This sequence joins TRBV29-1 and TRBJ1-2; D gene ambiguous. V lost 5 bases to trimming and J lost 4 bases, with 11 bases between them. CDR1 and CDR2 (germline): SQVTM, ANQGSEA. This CDR3 is 12 amino acids long. CDR3 in amino acids: CSVPRSIYGYTF. DNA of the CDR3: TGCAGCGTTCCGAGATCGATCTATGGCTACACCTTC.

Details on this clonotype: A read error is possible here, since a much larger clone lies one base away. This chain joins TRBV20-1 and TRBJ1-4, with D hard to call. Germline V gene data show CDR1 as DFQATT and CDR2 as SNEGSKA (reference sequence). Trimming removed 5 bases at V and 6 bases at J, with 10 bases between. This CDR3 is built from 12 residues. The CDR3 spells CSAGGLDEKLFF. CDR3 sequence (DNA): TGCAGTGCTGGCGGCTTGGATGAAAAACTGTTTTTT.

The genes are TRBV29-1 and TRBJ2-1, with a possible D match to TRBD1 (6 bases). This CDR3 is 14 amino acids long. Trimming removed 6 bases from V and 3 bases from J, with 15 bases in between. Per germline, CDR1 SQVTM and CDR2 ANQGSEA. CDR3 in DNA: TGCAGCGTCCTGGGATCAGGGGACTACAATGAGCAGTTCTTC. Residues: CSVLGSGDYNEQFF.

This clonotype was detected a few times. This CDR3 reads CASSSDSTGTDTQYF. CDR3 bases: TGTGCCAGCAGTTCCGACAGCACTGGCACAGATACGCAGTATTTT. V usage is TRBV6-5 and J usage is TRBJ2-3; a weak D match, TRBD1 (5 bases). This CDR3 comprises 15 residues. The germline gives CDR1 MNHEY, CDR2 SVGAGI. Trimming stripped 4 bases from V and 1 base from J, with 12 bases between.